The subject of this entry is one T cell receptor beta chain. Its antigen is unidentified. The data were obtained in a study of OX40 agonist ivuxolimab in advanced cancers. On the study more broadly: While on treatment, patients had intravenous ivuxolimab at 0.01 to 10 mg/kg every 2 weeks. Study-wide results and limits: By week 6 at 0.1 to 3.0 mg/kg, blood CD4+ and CD8+ T cells had expanded clonally. Antigen specificity remained undetermined for the expanded peripheral T cells. On average, CD8+ T cells showed a greater number of expanded clones than CD4+.

From germline, CDR1 is SGHDT and CDR2 YYEEEE. The CDR3 is made up of 14 amino acids. The J segment lost 5 bases and the V segment lost 4 bases, leaving 9 bases of the junction unmatched. Sequencing was performed with immunoSEQ multiplex PCR; in TCRdb, only in-frame clones are kept and a portion is missing. The sample shows 69,000 or so clones, almost 85% of them seen only once. Source: CD4+ or CD8+ T cells sorted from blood, taken in a trial of the OX40 agonist ivuxolimab. The chain links TRBV5-6 to TRBJ2-7, with TRBD1 matching 7 bases. This receptor was obtained from an adult with an advanced solid tumor such as melanoma, head and neck, liver or kidney cancer. The CDR3: CASSRGQGWDEQYF. The CDR3 region has the DNA TGTGCCAGCAGCAGGGGGCAGGGGTGGGACGAGCAGTACTTC.